This T cell receptor beta chain was obtained from a study of cytotoxic CD8 clonotypes in ibrutinib-treated CLL. Study results and limitations: Before falling back toward baseline at progression, clonality had risen at the time of ibrutinib response.

Germline-derived CDR1 and CDR2 are SGHAT and FQNNGV. CDR3 size: 16 residues. Trimming removed 5 bases from V and 6 bases from J; junction bases left unmatched: 10. Measured with immunoSEQ multiplex PCR; TCRdb has only the in-frame clones, and not every one. The profile covers some 27,000 clones, with around three fifths appearing a single time and about 4.9% taken by the ten largest. This clone has only a few counts. Its antigen is currently unknown. The genes are TRBV11-2 and TRBJ2-2; TRBD1 agrees at 9 bases. This sample comprised PBMCs, obtained before ibrutinib treatment. The clonotype comes from a human donor with chronic lymphocytic leukemia. CDR3 amino acids: CASSRTGGASPGELFF. The CDR3 nucleotides are TGTGCCAGCAGCCGAACAGGGGGCGCTTCTCCCGGGGAGCTGTTTTTT.